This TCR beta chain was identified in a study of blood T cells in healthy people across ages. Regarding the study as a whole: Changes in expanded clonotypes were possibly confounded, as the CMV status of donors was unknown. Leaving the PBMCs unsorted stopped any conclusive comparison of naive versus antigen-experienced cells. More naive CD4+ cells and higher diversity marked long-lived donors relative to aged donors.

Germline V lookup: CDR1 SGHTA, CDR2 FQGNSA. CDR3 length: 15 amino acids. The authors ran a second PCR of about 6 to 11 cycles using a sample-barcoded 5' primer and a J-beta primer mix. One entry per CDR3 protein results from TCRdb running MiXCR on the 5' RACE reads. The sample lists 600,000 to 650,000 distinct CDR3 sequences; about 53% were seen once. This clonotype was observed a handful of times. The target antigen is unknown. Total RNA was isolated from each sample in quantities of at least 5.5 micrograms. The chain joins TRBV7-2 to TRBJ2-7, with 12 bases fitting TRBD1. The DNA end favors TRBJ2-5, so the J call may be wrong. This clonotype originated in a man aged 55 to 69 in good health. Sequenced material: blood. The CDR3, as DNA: TGTGCCAGCAGCTCAGGGACAGGGGGCGCAAAGACCCAGTACTTC. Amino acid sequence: CASSSGTGGAKTQYF.